What follows describes a single T cell receptor beta chain. Germline V lookup: CDR1 SGDLS, CDR2 YYNGEE. This CDR3 is built from 16 residues. Germline trimming cut 1 base from V and 5 bases from J; bases unmatched to any gene: 3. This specimen comes from a study of cytomegalovirus exposure and HLA in healthy donors. Amplification used 60 Vbeta primers and 13 Jbeta primers. Sequenced by immunoSEQ multiplex PCR; TCRdb stores in-frame clones only, minus some. The sample shows around 180,000 clones, roughly 87% of them seen only once. The sample taken for sequencing was PBMCs. The TCR was taken from a girl under three years old in good health and CMV-seronegative. The rearrangement joins TRBV9 to TRBJ2-1, with 13 bases identical to TRBD2. The CDR3 loop reads CASSVSGTSGNNEQFF. In DNA, the CDR3 is TGTGCCAGCAGCGTATCCGGGACTAGCGGGAACAATGAGCAGTTCTTC.